The 6 T cell receptor beta chains listed next were all sequenced from one sample in a study of naive and memory T cell subsets. Study outcomes and limitations: A few larger clonotypes appeared in naive repertoires, especially CD8, possibly memory cells re-expressing CD45RA.

An equimolar mix of two oligonucleotides served as the beta constant-region primer for TRBC1 and TRBC2. Ligated cDNA was amplified by four rounds of PCR with nested alpha and beta constant-region primers and SP2. TCRdb reprocessed the UMI-ligation and nested PCR reads with MiXCR, giving one entry per CDR3 protein. The profile shows fewer than 150,000 distinct CDR3 sequences, 15% to 20% of them singletons. No antigen has been assigned to these receptors. Sequencing was carried out using naive CD8+ T cells from blood. The receptors derive from a human donor in good health.

The rearrangement uses TRBV25-1 and TRBJ2-1; 9 bases map to TRBD2. V shed 3 bases and J 4 bases; nucleotides not matched to a gene: 4. Germline V gene lookup returns CDR1 MGHDK and CDR2 SYGVNS. The CDR3 runs to 15 residues. The CDR3 spells CASSDSLAGYNEQFF. The CDR3 DNA sequence: TGTGCCAGCAGTGATTCGCTAGCGGGATACAATGAGCAGTTCTTC.

There are a few counts of this clonotype. This rearrangement joins TRBV12-3 or TRBV12-4 to TRBJ1-5, with D uncertain. The CDR3 contains 14 residues. V lost 2 bases and J lost 7, with 12 bases in between. DNA for the CDR3: TGTGCCAGCAGTTTAAGAGGGCTCGAGCAGCCCCAGCATTTT. The encoded protein is CASSLRGLEQPQHF.

The chain has TRBV9 and TRBJ2-5, with 8 positions matching TRBD2. This CDR3 has 14 amino acids. V shed 2 bases and J 4 bases; nucleotides not matched to a gene: 4. CDR1 and CDR2 from the germline V gene are SGDLS and YYNGEE. This CDR3 is CASSVAGTRETQYF. CDR3 bases: TGTGCCAGCAGCGTGGCCGGGACTAGAGAGACCCAGTACTTC.

CDR3 DNA sequence: TGCAGCGTTGAGGTTAGCGCGGACTACGAGCAGTACTTC. This sequence encodes CSVEVSADYEQYF. V gene TRBV29-1 combines with J gene TRBJ2-7; tentatively, D is TRBD2 (5 bases). Trimming removed 3 bases at V and 3 bases at J, with 12 bases between. This CDR3 comprises 13 residues. Germline loops: CDR1 SQVTM, CDR2 ANQGSEA.

This clonotype was detected only a few times. The chain couples TRBV2 to TRBJ1-1; D may be TRBD1 (5 bases). Germline loops: CDR1 SNHLY, CDR2 FYNNEI. V dropped 10 bases and J dropped 5 bases, with 35 bases sitting between them. The CDR3 totals 19 residues. The CDR3 DNA is TGTGCCACCTTAGGTCCCGTAAAGCGAGGGCAGGGAGGGAGGACTGAAGCTTTCTTT. Amino acid sequence: CATLGPVKRGQGGRTEAFF.

The table lists this clonotype with many counts. The chain links TRBV29-1 to TRBJ2-3; possibly TRBD2 for D (6 bases). Germline CDR1 is SQVTM and CDR2 is ANQGSEA. This CDR3 is built from 15 residues. V was shortened by 7 bases and J by 1 base, with 18 bases between the two germline ends. The CDR3 reads CSAVFGEVGTDTQYF. CDR3 nucleotide sequence: TGCAGCGCTGTTTTTGGGGAGGTGGGCACAGATACGCAGTATTTT.